The 27 T cell receptor beta chains reported below all come from one sample, sequenced in a study of T cells in Graves' hyperthyroidism and ophthalmopathy. Amplification yielded TCR beta CDR3 regions, with RNA transcripts as the source. The primer set for the first-round RT-PCR of the TCR CDR3 was HTBI. TCRdb ran MiXCR on the multiplex PCR reads and lists one entry per CDR3 protein. The table lists 490,000 or so distinct CDR3 sequences, approximately 49% of them singletons. Material: peripheral blood or thyroid tissue (not recorded which). These receptor sequences come from an adult woman with Graves' disease, either hyperthyroidism or ophthalmopathy (not recorded which).

This clonotype was found once. This sequence joins TRBV6-5 and TRBJ2-2; the match to TRBD2 covers 9 bases. The junction had 6 bases not matched to a gene; V was cut back by 4 bases and J by 0 bases. The CDR3 contains 17 residues. Germline CDR1 MNHEY, CDR2 SVGAGI. The CDR3 loop reads CASSWPSGGTNTGELFF. The DNA for the CDR3 is TGTGCCAGCAGTTGGCCGAGCGGGGGGACGAACACCGGGGAGCTGTTTTTT.

The sample holds many counts of this clonotype. The J gene is TRBJ1-5, the V gene TRBV6-6; D is ambiguous. The CDR3 extends over 13 amino acids. Trimming pared 4 bases from V and 5 bases from J, leaving 9 bases between. CDR1 and CDR2 from the germline V gene are MNHNY and SVGAGI (reference sequence). The DNA of the CDR3 is TGTGCCAGCAGTTCCTTGCCCGATCAGCCCCAGCATTTT. Residues: CASSSLPDQPQHF.

Many counts were recorded for this clonotype. The V and J genes are TRBV15 and TRBJ1-6; tentatively, D is TRBD1 (5 bases). This CDR3 contains 15 residues. Trimming removed 2 bases at V and 9 bases at J, with 14 bases between. Germline assignment: CDR1 LNHNV and CDR2 YYDKDF (reference sequence). CDR3 sequence: CATSRSTGSRSPLHF. CDR3 in DNA: TGTGCCACCAGCAGATCTACAGGCTCCCGTTCACCCCTCCACTTT.

This clonotype was recorded many times. The chain combines TRBV6-6 with TRBJ1-6; 7 bases are a match to TRBD1. This CDR3 is 13 amino acids long. The trim removed 7 bases at V and 14 bases at J, leaving 11 bases unmatched. CDR1 and CDR2 (germline): MNHNY, SVGAGI (reference sequence). CDR3 DNA: TGTGCCAGCATACGAGGCGGACAGGACACCCTCCACTTT. It translates to CASIRGGQDTLHF.

This clonotype has a single count. The rearrangement uses TRBV20-1 and TRBJ2-3; D remains ambiguous. CDR1 and CDR2 from the germline V gene are DFQATT and SNEGSKA (reference sequence). The CDR3 length is 11 residues. V lost 4 bases and J 5 bases, leaving 7 bases between the germline ends. CDR3 protein: CSANTGDTQYF. In DNA form, the CDR3 reads TGCAGTGCTAATACGGGAGATACGCAGTATTTT.

The sample holds one count of this clonotype. This chain uses TRBV6-5 with TRBJ2-5; D may be TRBD1 (5 bases). CDR3 size: 17 residues. Germline V lookup: CDR1 MNHEY, CDR2 SVGAGI. Trimming pared 6 bases from V and 1 base from J, leaving 21 bases between. The CDR3 loop is CASSPQALQGIQETQYF. The CDR3 nucleotides read TGTGCCAGCAGCCCCCAGGCCCTGCAGGGAATCCAAGAGACCCAGTACTTC.

This clonotype was counted only a few times. The J gene is TRBJ1-5, the V gene TRBV2; no clear D. Trimming took off 4 bases at V and 6 bases at J, with 10 bases between the two ends. CDR1 SNHLY and CDR2 FYNNEI come from the germline V gene. This CDR3 contains 13 residues. The CDR3, as DNA: TGTGCCAGCAGTGCCATAGTGGGTCAGCCCCAGCATTTT. It specifies CASSAIVGQPQHF.

This clonotype was detected only once. The CDR3 spells CASSYSSDRAYEQYF. CDR3 DNA: TGTGCCAGCAGTTACTCGTCAGACAGGGCCTACGAGCAGTACTTC. The genes are TRBV6-5 and TRBJ2-7; 7 nucleotides line up with TRBD1. CDR1 and CDR2 (germline): MNHEY, SVGAGI. There are 15 residues in the CDR3. With 0 bases clipped from V and 2 bases from J, the junction kept 4 bases outside the gene matches.

Worth noting for this clonotype: This likely comes from a read error, as the CDR3 has no conserved phenylalanine or tryptophan at its end. The DNA is omitted, as the CDR3 cannot be located on it reliably, and the CDR3 follows TCRdb's listing. The CDR3: CASSSYLAALNT. The J gene is TRBJ2-6, the V gene TRBV7-9; TRBD2 is the table's D call, not checked against the DNA. Per germline, CDR1 SEHNR and CDR2 FQNEAQ (reference sequence). Both ends counted, the CDR3 spans 12 residues.

This clonotype showed up just a few times. A much bigger clone sits one base away, suggesting this may be a read error. The chain carries TRBV6-5 and TRBJ1-2, with D perhaps TRBD1 (5 bases). This CDR3 has 16 residues. Germline V lookup: CDR1 MNHEY, CDR2 SVGAGI. CDR3 bases: TGTGCCAGCAGTTACCGCACCGGGGGGGGAAACTATGGCCACACCTTC. Residues: CASSYRTGGGNYGHTF.

The sample holds many counts of this clonotype. The rearrangement links TRBV20-1 to TRBJ2-5; weak D call: TRBD1 (5 bases). Deletions cut 7 bases from V and 3 bases from J, with 18 bases between. This CDR3 is 14 amino acids long. CDR1 and CDR2 (germline): DFQATT, SNEGSKA (reference sequence). This CDR3 reads CSGATTVGKETQYF. DNA of the CDR3: TGCAGTGGCGCGACGACAGTTGGTAAAGAGACCCAGTACTTC.

On this clonotype itself: The CDR3 end shows no conserved phenylalanine or tryptophan, and so a read error is likely. The DNA is omitted, as the CDR3 cannot be located on it reliably, and the CDR3 follows TCRdb's listing. This chain joins TRBV7-9 and TRBJ1-2. Both ends counted, the CDR3 spans 10 residues. CDR1 is SEHNR, CDR2 FQNEAQ, per germline (reference sequence). The CDR3 spells CASSHPLSIQ.

This rearrangement joins TRBV28 to TRBJ2-6; unclear D gene. Germline CDR1 and CDR2: MDHEN and SYDVKM. This CDR3 contains 15 residues. V was trimmed by 6 bases and J by 0 bases, leaving 9 bases between them. The CDR3 DNA sequence: TGTGCCAGCAGCATAGACAACTCTGGGGCCAACGTCCTGACTTTC. This encodes CASSIDNSGANVLTF.

This clonotype was seen many times. The chain uses TRBV7-6 and TRBJ2-5; D is unresolved. This CDR3 contains 13 residues. V lost 3 bases to trimming and J lost 4 bases, with 9 bases between them. Germline V gives CDR1 SGHVS, CDR2 FNYEAQ. For the CDR3, the DNA is TGTGCCAGCAGCTTTTCAGACTCAGAGACCCAGTACTTC. Its protein is CASSFSDSETQYF.

V is TRBV29-1 and J is TRBJ2-7, with D possibly TRBD2 on 5 matching bases. Per the germline V gene, CDR1 is SQVTM and CDR2 is ANQGSEA. V gave up 8 bases and J gave up 6 bases, with 23 bases separating them. This CDR3 is 14 amino acids long. The CDR3 bases are TGCAGCAGTGAAAGGTCGGGGAACCTTTTCGAGCAGTACTTC. Encoded protein: CSSERSGNLFEQYF.

This clonotype occurred a few times. This chain uses TRBV2 with TRBJ2-6; D not certain. Trimming took 5 bases from V and 0 from J, leaving 5 bases between them. CDR1 is SNHLY, CDR2 FYNNEI, per germline. CDR3 size: 14 residues. Here the CDR3 DNA reads TGTGCCAGCAGTCGACCCTCTGGGGCCAACGTCCTGACTTTC. Its translation: CASSRPSGANVLTF.

The rearrangement uses TRBV29-1 and TRBJ1-2; D call uncertain. CDR1 SQVTM and CDR2 ANQGSEA come from the germline V gene. This CDR3 has 14 amino acids. V lost 4 bases to trimming and J lost 2 bases, with 14 bases between them. In DNA form, the CDR3 reads TGCAGCGTTGTCTCAGGACGCCAAAACTATGGCTACACCTTC. This sequence encodes CSVVSGRQNYGYTF.

A word on this clonotype: A much larger clone lies one base from this, so it may be a read error. The chain joins TRBV10-3 to TRBJ1-5; the D is unclear. Looked up from germline, CDR1 is ENHRY and CDR2 is SYGVKD. Trimming took off 5 bases at V and 5 bases at J, with 10 bases between the two ends. CDR3 length equals 13 residues. CDR3 sequence: CAISSLPDQPQHF. The CDR3 bases are TGTGCCATCAGTTCCTTGCCCGATCAGCCCCAGCATTTT.

The chain combines TRBV10-3 with TRBJ2-6; maybe TRBD1 (6 bases). The length of the CDR3 is 18 residues. Trimming shortened V by 2 bases and J by 9 bases, and 23 bases separated the two germline ends. Germline-derived CDR1 and CDR2 are ENHRY and SYGVKD. Written as DNA, the CDR3 is TGTGCCATCAGTGAGCATCCCACAGGGTCCGGGCCCAACAACGTCCTGACTTTC. Its protein is CAISEHPTGSGPNNVLTF.

This clonotype has only a few counts. A much larger clone is a single base away; this may be a read error. V and J are TRBV29-1 and TRBJ2-2; the D gene is possibly TRBD2 (5 bases). The CDR3 spans 12 residues. The germline gives CDR1 SQVTM, CDR2 ANQGSEA. CDR3 sequence: CSGGDTAGEPFF. CDR3 in DNA: TGCAGCGGGGGAGATACCGCCGGGGAGCCGTTTTTT.

This clonotype was observed at least ten times. This rearrangement joins TRBV7-3 to TRBJ2-2; D is ambiguous. The CDR3 totals 13 residues. V was cut by 3 bases and J by 8 bases, with 10 bases left in between. Germline CDR1 and CDR2: SGHTA and FQGTGA. Here the CDR3 DNA reads TGTGCCAGCAGCTTCGGGCTTAGGGGGGAGCTGTTTTTT. Residues: CASSFGLRGELFF.

The gene calls are TRBV6-5 and TRBJ1-1; possibly TRBD1 for D (6 bases). Looked up from germline, CDR1 is MNHEY and CDR2 is SVGAGI. Trimming stripped 4 bases from V and 5 bases from J, with 14 bases between. The CDR3 loop spans 14 amino acids. The CDR3 DNA reads TGTGCCAGCAGTTCTCAGGGGCCGAGGACTGAAGCTTTCTTT. This gives the protein CASSSQGPRTEAFF.

In this sample, this clonotype turned up a few times. The chain joins TRBV10-2 to TRBJ1-1; no definite D call. The CDR3 covers 11 residues. Germline V gene data show CDR1 as WSHSY and CDR2 as SAAADI. Trimming removed 6 bases at V and 3 bases at J, with 5 bases between. The CDR3 DNA reads TGCGCCAGCAGCGCCGACACTGAAGCTTTCTTT. It codes for CASSADTEAFF.

The table lists this clonotype with many counts. The chain is built from TRBV5-1 and TRBJ1-1; D might be TRBD1 (6 bases). Germline V gene lookup returns CDR1 SGHRS and CDR2 YFSETQ. V lost 0 bases, J lost 4 bases, and 13 bases lay in between. CDR3 length equals 15 residues. The CDR3 region has the DNA TGCGCCAGCAGCTTGGCCGATCAGGGGATCACTGAAGCTTTCTTT. Its protein product is CASSLADQGITEAFF.

This clonotype appeared a few times. V and J are TRBV20-1 and TRBJ1-1, with TRBD1 as a possible D gene (5 bases). With 3 bases removed from V and 4 bases from J, the gap between germline ends came to 15 bases. Germline CDR1 reads DFQATT; CDR2 reads SNEGSKA (reference sequence). This CDR3 has 14 residues. The CDR3 DNA reads TGCAGTGCTAGGGGAACAGGTTTGGGCACTGAAGCTTTCTTT. It codes for CSARGTGLGTEAFF.

This clonotype occurred many times. V gene TRBV7-2 combines with J gene TRBJ2-7, with 7 bases identical to TRBD2. CDR3 length: 17 amino acids. Germline lookup yields CDR1 SGHTA and CDR2 FQGNSA. The ends lost 2 bases at V and 1 base at J; junction bases unmatched: 11. CDR3 DNA: TGTGCCAGCAGCTTATTGCTAGCGGCTACGCCTTCCTACGAGCAGTACTTC. Amino acid sequence: CASSLLLAATPSYEQYF. The variable domain in full, with the rest retrieved from reference TRBV7-2 and TRBJ2-7, is GAGVSQSPSNKVTEKGKDVELRCDPISGHTALYWYRQSLGQGLEFLIYFQGNSAPDKSGLPSDRFSAERTGGSVSTLTIQRTQQEDSAVYLCASSLLLAATPSYEQYFGPGTRLTVT.

This clonotype was seen repeatedly, ten times or more. This chain joins TRBV7-2 and TRBJ2-7, with 8 nucleotides matching TRBD1. The CDR3 totals 14 residues. Per the germline V gene, CDR1 is SGHTA and CDR2 is FQGNSA. J lost 4 bases, V lost 5 bases, and 7 bases had no gene match. The CDR3 DNA sequence: TGTGCCAGCAGCGCGGACAGGGCCCCATACGAGCAGTACTTC. Amino acid sequence: CASSADRAPYEQYF.